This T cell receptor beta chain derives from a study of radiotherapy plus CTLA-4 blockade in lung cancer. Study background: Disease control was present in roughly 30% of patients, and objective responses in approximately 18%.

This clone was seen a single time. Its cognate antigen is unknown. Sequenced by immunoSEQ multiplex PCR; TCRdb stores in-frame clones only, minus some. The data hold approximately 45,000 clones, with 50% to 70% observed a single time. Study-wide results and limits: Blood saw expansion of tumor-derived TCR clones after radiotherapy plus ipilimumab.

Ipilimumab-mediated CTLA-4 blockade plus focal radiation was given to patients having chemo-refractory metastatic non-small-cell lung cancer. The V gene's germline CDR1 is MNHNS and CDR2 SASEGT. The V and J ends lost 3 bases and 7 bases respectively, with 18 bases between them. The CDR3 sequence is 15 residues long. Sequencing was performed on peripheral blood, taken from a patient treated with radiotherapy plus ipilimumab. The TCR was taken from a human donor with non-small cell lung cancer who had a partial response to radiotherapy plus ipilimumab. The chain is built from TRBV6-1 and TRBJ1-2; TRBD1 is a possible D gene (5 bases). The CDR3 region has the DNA TGTGCCAGCAGTGAGACACCCGGGGGTCGGGGTGGCTACACCTTC. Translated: CASSETPGGRGGYTF.